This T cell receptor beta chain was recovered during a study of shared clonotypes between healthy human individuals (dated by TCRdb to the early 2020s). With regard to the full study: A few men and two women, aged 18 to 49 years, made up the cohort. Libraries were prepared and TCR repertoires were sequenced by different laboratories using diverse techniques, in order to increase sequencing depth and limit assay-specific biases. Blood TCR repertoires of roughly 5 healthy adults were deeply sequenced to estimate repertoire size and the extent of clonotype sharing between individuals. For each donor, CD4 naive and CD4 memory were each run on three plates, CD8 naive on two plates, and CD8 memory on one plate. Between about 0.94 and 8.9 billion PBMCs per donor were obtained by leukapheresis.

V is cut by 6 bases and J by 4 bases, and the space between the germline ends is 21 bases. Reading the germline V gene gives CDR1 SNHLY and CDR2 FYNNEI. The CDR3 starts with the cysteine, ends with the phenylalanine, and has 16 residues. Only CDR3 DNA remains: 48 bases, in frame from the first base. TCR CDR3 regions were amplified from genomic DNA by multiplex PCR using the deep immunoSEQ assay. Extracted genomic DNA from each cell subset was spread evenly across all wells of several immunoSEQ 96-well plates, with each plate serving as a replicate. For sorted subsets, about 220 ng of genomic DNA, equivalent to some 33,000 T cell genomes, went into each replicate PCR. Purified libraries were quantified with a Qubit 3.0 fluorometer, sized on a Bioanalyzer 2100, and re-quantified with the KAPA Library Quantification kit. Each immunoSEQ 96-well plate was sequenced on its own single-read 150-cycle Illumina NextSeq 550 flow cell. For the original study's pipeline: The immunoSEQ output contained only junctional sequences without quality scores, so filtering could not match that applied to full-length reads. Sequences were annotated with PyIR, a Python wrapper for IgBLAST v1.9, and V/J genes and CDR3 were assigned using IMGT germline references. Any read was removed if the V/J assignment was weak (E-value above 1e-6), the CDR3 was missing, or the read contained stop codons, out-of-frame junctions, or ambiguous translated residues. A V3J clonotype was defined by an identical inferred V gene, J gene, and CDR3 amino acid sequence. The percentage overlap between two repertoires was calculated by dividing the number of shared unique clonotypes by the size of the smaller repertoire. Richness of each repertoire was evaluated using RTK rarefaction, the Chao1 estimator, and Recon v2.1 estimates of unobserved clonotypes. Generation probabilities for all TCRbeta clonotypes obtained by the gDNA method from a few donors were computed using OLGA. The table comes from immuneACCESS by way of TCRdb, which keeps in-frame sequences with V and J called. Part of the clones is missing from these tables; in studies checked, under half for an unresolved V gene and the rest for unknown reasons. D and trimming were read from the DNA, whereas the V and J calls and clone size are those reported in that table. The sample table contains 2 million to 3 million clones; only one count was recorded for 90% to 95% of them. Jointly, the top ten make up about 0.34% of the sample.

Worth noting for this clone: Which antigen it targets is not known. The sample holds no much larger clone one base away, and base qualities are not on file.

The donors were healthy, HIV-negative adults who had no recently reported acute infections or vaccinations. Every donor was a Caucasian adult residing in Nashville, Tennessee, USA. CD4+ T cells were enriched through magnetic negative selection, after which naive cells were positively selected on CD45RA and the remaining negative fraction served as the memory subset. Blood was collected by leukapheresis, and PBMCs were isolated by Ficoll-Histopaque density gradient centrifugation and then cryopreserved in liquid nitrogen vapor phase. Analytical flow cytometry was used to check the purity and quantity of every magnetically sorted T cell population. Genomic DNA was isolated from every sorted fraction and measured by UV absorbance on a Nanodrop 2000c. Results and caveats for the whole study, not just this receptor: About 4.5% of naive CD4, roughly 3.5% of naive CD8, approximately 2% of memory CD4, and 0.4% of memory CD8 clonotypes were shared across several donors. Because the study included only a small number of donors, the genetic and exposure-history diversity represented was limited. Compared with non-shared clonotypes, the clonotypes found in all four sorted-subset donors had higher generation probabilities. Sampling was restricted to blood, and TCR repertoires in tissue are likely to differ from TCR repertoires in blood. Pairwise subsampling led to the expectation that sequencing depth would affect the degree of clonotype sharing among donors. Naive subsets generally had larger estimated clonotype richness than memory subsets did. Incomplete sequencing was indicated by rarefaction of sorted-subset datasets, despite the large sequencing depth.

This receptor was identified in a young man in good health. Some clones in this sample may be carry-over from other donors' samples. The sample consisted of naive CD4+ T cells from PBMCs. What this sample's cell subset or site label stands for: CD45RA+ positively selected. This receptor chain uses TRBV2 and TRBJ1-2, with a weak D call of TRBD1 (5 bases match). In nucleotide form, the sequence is TGTGCCAGCAGCCCCTCGGCGGGGGGATATTTCTATGGCTACACCTTC. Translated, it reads CASSPSAGGYFYGYTF.